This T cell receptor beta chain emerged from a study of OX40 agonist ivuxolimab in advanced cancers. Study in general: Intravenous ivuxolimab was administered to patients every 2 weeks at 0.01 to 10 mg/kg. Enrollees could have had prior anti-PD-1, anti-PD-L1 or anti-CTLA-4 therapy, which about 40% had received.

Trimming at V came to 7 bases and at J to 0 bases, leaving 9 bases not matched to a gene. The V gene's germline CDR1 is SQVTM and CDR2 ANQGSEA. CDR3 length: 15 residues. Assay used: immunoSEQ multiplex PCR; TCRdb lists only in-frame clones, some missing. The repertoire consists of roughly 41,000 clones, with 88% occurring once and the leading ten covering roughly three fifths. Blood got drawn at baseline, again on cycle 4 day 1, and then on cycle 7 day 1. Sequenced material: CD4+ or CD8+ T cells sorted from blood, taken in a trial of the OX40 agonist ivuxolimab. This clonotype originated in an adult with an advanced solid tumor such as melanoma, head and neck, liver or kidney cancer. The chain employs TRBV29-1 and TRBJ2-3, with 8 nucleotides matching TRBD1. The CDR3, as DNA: TGCAGCGCCGATAGGACAGGGTCTAGCACAGATACGCAGTATTTT. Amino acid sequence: CSADRTGSSTDTQYF.